The 24 T cell receptor beta chains listed next were all sequenced from one sample in a study of T cells in Graves' hyperthyroidism and ophthalmopathy (dated by TCRdb to 2018 to 2020). The receptor library was made with multiplex PCR. Reads for this sample came from an Illumina HiSeq 2000. The TCR beta CDR3 regions were amplified from RNA transcripts. A first-round RT-PCR of the TCR CDR3 used the HTBI primer set with the Qiagen OneStep RT-PCR kit. In TCRdb, the public reads were trimmed at Q25 with fastp and aligned with MiXCR, with productive beta chains retained. For every CDR3 protein sequence, its rows merge into one entry that carries the most common genes and DNA. This sample holds around 700,000 distinct CDR3 sequences; around a sixth were observed only once. 16% of the sample lies in the top ten. Material for sequencing was blood. The origin of the receptors is a woman between 50 and 59 years old with Graves' hyperthyroidism that later progressed to Graves' ophthalmopathy.

This clonotype showed up just a few times. The V gene is TRBV3-1, the J gene TRBJ1-6, with 7 bases that match TRBD1. The CDR3 runs 16 residues. Germline CDR1 is LGHDT and CDR2 is YNNKEL (reference sequence). With 3 bases clipped from V and 2 bases from J, the junction kept 4 bases outside the gene matches. In DNA form, the CDR3 reads TGTGCCAGCAGCCACCGCAGGGGGACCTATAATTCACCCCTCCACTTT. Protein product: CASSHRRGTYNSPLHF.

V and J are TRBV20-1 and TRBJ1-4, with 8 positions matching TRBD1. The CDR3 extends over 14 amino acids. Germline assignment: CDR1 DFQATT and CDR2 SNEGSKA (reference sequence). V lost 1 base and J lost 7; bases outside the gene matches: 5. In DNA, the CDR3 is TGCAGTGCTAGAGCGCAGGGGGCGAGTGAAAAACTGTTTTTT. Encoded protein: CSARAQGASEKLFF.

The gene calls are TRBV2 and TRBJ1-6; no clear D. Germline CDR1 is SNHLY and CDR2 is FYNNEI. The CDR3 is 16 amino acids. Between the trimmed V and J ends, which lost 1 base and 8 bases, there was a span of 15 bases. CDR3 sequence reads: CASSEGSGFVYSPLHF. The CDR3 DNA reads as TGTGCCAGCAGTGAAGGGTCCGGGTTCGTTTATTCACCCCTCCACTTT. Using reference TRBV2 and TRBJ1-6 for the parts outside the CDR3, the full variable domain is EPEVTQTPSHQVTQMGQEVILRCVPISNHLYFYWYRQILGQKVEFLVSFYNNEISEKSEIFDDQFSVERPDGSNFTLKIRSTKLEDSAMYFCASSEGSGFVYSPLHFGNGTRLTVT.

The CDR3 spells CSARSTSGASDTQYF. The CDR3, as DNA: TGCAGTGCTAGATCGACTAGCGGGGCGTCGGATACGCAGTATTTT. This rearrangement joins TRBV20-1 to TRBJ2-3, with 11 bases aligning to TRBD2. The CDR3 spans 15 residues. Germline CDR1 and CDR2: DFQATT and SNEGSKA (reference sequence). J was trimmed by 6 bases and V by 2 bases; bases with no gene match: 7.

This clonotype was counted ten times or more. This chain uses TRBV20-1 with TRBJ1-4; 7 positions agree with TRBD1. The CDR3 covers 13 residues. V was clipped by 3 bases and J by 7 bases; unmatched bases: 5. The germline CDR1 and CDR2 sequences are DFQATT and SNEGSKA (reference sequence). CDR3 bases: TGCAGTGCTAGTTTGTCAGGGGGTGAAAAACTGTTTTTT. Amino acid sequence: CSASLSGGEKLFF.

This clonotype was observed a few times. This sequence joins TRBV20-1 and TRBJ1-4, with D possibly TRBD1 on 6 matching bases. V shed 6 bases and J shed 3 bases, with 26 bases lying between them. The germline V gene has CDR1 DFQATT and CDR2 SNEGSKA (reference sequence). The CDR3 has 18 amino acids. The CDR3 DNA reads TGCAGTGCCACAGACGAAGCGGGACATCTCGATGCTAATGAAAAACTGTTTTTT. It codes for CSATDEAGHLDANEKLFF.

This clonotype was observed a handful of times. V gene TRBV9 combines with J gene TRBJ1-1; weak D call: TRBD1 (5 bases). This CDR3 is 13 amino acids long. The V gene's germline CDR1 is SGDLS and CDR2 YYNGEE. The V and J ends lost 6 bases and 4 bases respectively, with 13 bases between them. The CDR3 DNA is TGTGCCAGCAACCCGGGGGGGATCACTGAAGCTTTCTTT. Translating gives CASNPGGITEAFF.

This clonotype was counted many times. This chain connects TRBV3-1 to TRBJ2-5, with D unclear. This CDR3 contains 14 residues. The V end lost 1 base, the J end lost 5 bases, and 11 bases lay between the germline ends. Germline V gene data show CDR1 as LGHDT and CDR2 as YNNKEL (reference sequence). CDR3 residues: CASSQGSAWETQYF. CDR3 in DNA: TGTGCCAGCAGCCAAGGCTCCGCTTGGGAGACCCAGTACTTC.

The chain carries TRBV19 and TRBJ1-2, with 8 bases lining up with TRBD1. Trimming cost V 0 bases and J 6 bases; bases outside gene matches: 6. The germline gives CDR1 LNHDA, CDR2 SQIVND (reference sequence). There are 15 residues in the CDR3. This CDR3 reads CASSIDETGVDGYTF. CDR3 sequence (DNA): TGTGCCAGTAGTATAGATGAGACAGGGGTTGATGGCTACACCTTC. Filled out from reference TRBV19 and TRBJ1-2, the complete variable domain reads DGGITQSPKYLFRKEGQNVTLSCEQNLNHDAMYWYRQDPGQGLRLIYYSQIVNDFQKGDIAEGYSVSREKKESFPLTVTSAQKNPTAFYLCASSIDETGVDGYTFGSGTRLTVV.

This clonotype has more than one count but fewer than ten. The chain carries TRBV7-9 and TRBJ1-1, with D tentatively TRBD1 (6 bases). Germline CDR1 reads SEHNR; CDR2 reads FQNEAQ (reference sequence). The CDR3 covers 14 residues. V was pared by 3 bases and J by 7 bases, with 15 bases between. The CDR3 region is CASSLQNRAGEAFF. CDR3 sequence (DNA): TGTGCCAGCAGCTTGCAAAACAGGGCGGGTGAAGCTTTCTTT.

The genes are TRBV9 and TRBJ2-3; D not certain. The CDR3 has 15 amino acids. Per the germline V gene, CDR1 is SGDLS and CDR2 is YYNGEE. Between the trimmed V and J ends, which lost 0 bases and 2 bases, there was a span of 10 bases. CDR3 DNA: TGTGCCAGCAGCGTAGTGGCCTACCCCACAGATACGCAGTATTTT. Its protein is CASSVVAYPTDTQYF.

At least ten counts were recorded for this clonotype. The V gene is TRBV11-2, the J gene TRBJ1-2; 7 nucleotides align to TRBD1. J gave up 5 bases and V 6 bases, and 9 bases lay outside the gene matches. CDR3 length: 14 amino acids. CDR1 and CDR2 (germline): SGHAT, FQNNGV. CDR3 in amino acids: CASSNTGEGYGYTF. CDR3 in DNA: TGTGCCAGCAGTAACACAGGGGAGGGATATGGCTACACCTTC.

The chain uses TRBV29-1 and TRBJ2-7, with 8 bases lining up with TRBD1. Trimming cost V 6 bases and J 3 bases; bases outside gene matches: 7. CDR1 and CDR2 from the germline V gene are SQVTM and ANQGSEA. This CDR3 is built from 13 residues. CDR3 sequence: CSVLDRVFYEQYF. As DNA, the CDR3 is TGCAGCGTCCTGGACAGGGTATTCTACGAGCAGTACTTC.

The chain carries TRBV7-9 and TRBJ1-2; 8 positions match TRBD1. The CDR3 has 13 amino acids. CDR1 SEHNR and CDR2 FQNEAQ come from the germline V gene (reference sequence). The J segment lost 11 bases and the V segment lost 5 bases, leaving 10 bases of the junction unmatched. The CDR3: CASSQERDRKYTF. The CDR3 DNA reads TGTGCCAGCAGCCAAGAAAGGGACAGGAAGTACACCTTC.

In its sample, this clonotype was seen a few times. The chain carries TRBV20-1 and TRBJ1-5; D not certain. The CDR3 loop spans 16 amino acids. The V gene lost 0 bases and the J gene lost 5 bases, with 17 bases spanning the gap. Germline loops: CDR1 DFQATT, CDR2 SNEGSKA (reference sequence). DNA for the CDR3: TGCAGTGCTAGAGATCGACGGATAGGGATCGATCAGCCCCAGCATTTT. This translates into CSARDRRIGIDQPQHF.

In its sample, this clonotype was seen a few times. This chain connects TRBV9 to TRBJ2-1; D not certain. V dropped 0 bases and J dropped 8 bases, with 6 bases sitting between them. Germline V gene lookup returns CDR1 SGDLS and CDR2 YYNGEE. The CDR3 is 12 residues long. This CDR3 is CASSVVVDEQFF. CDR3 sequence (DNA): TGTGCCAGCAGCGTAGTCGTGGATGAGCAGTTCTTC.

The chain uses TRBV5-1 and TRBJ2-5; D is tentatively TRBD1 or TRBD2 (5 bases each). The CDR3 contains 14 residues. Trimming removed 4 bases from V and 6 bases from J, with 16 bases in between. Per the germline V gene, CDR1 is SGHRS and CDR2 is YFSETQ. CDR3 sequence: CASSPFAGTQTQYF. The CDR3 DNA follows: TGCGCCAGCAGCCCCTTCGCTGGGACCCAGACCCAGTACTTC.

The table lists this clonotype with a few counts. CDR3 amino acids: CASSLFSDSVRYSNQPQHF. The CDR3 nucleotides are TGTGCCAGCAGTTTATTCTCCGACAGCGTTAGATATAGCAATCAGCCCCAGCATTTT. The chain uses TRBV27 and TRBJ1-5; a weak D match, TRBD1 (5 bases). CDR3 size: 19 residues. Germline lookup yields CDR1 MNHEY and CDR2 SMNVEV (reference sequence). Trimming took 1 base from V and 0 from J, leaving 19 bases between them.

The chain employs TRBV9 and TRBJ2-3; no definite D call. V lost 0 bases to trimming and J lost 3 bases, with 11 bases between them. This CDR3 is built from 15 residues. Per the germline V gene, CDR1 is SGDLS and CDR2 is YYNGEE. DNA of the CDR3: TGTGCCAGCAGCGTAGCTTACCAGGAGACAGATACGCAGTATTTT. This encodes CASSVAYQETDTQYF.

The chain recombines TRBV29-1 with TRBJ1-2; D not certain. The germline gives CDR1 SQVTM, CDR2 ANQGSEA. V was clipped by 3 bases and J by 5 bases, with 10 bases between them. The CDR3 has 12 residues. The CDR3 reads CSVDWETYGYTF. As DNA, the CDR3 is TGCAGCGTTGATTGGGAGACTTATGGCTACACCTTC.

Only a few counts were recorded for this clonotype. The J gene is TRBJ2-7, the V gene TRBV11-2; D is unclear. Per the germline V gene, CDR1 is SGHAT and CDR2 is FQNNGV. Between the trimmed V and J ends, which lost 5 bases and 1 base, there was a span of 12 bases. CDR3 size: 14 residues. CDR3 bases: TGTGCCAGCAGCGATCGTTTGGCTTCCTACGAGCAGTACTTC. As protein: CASSDRLASYEQYF.

This clonotype was counted many times. The chain is built from TRBV10-3 and TRBJ2-1; D is ambiguous. The CDR3 loop spans 16 amino acids. Germline values: CDR1 ENHRY, CDR2 SYGVKD. The V end was cut by 3 bases, the J end by 0 bases, with 12 bases between. The DNA of the CDR3 is TGTGCCATCAGTGACCCTCTGCATGGCTCCTACAATGAGCAGTTCTTC. Translating it yields CAISDPLHGSYNEQFF.

This clonotype was seen a few times. V is TRBV6-1 and J is TRBJ1-2; the D gene is possibly TRBD1 (5 bases). Germline V lookup: CDR1 MNHNS, CDR2 SASEGT. The CDR3 loop spans 14 amino acids. The V end lost 0 bases, the J end lost 7 bases, and 12 bases lay between the germline ends. The CDR3 sequence is CASSEARGDGGYTF. CDR3 in DNA: TGTGCCAGCAGTGAAGCGCGGGGGGACGGTGGCTACACCTTC.

Here the CDR3 reads CATSDFLQGRETQYF. The CDR3 DNA reads TGTGCCACCAGTGATTTTTTACAGGGAAGAGAGACCCAGTACTTC. J is TRBJ2-5 and V is TRBV24-1; a weak D match, TRBD1 (6 bases). CDR3 size: 15 residues. Between the trimmed V and J ends, which lost 1 base and 4 bases, there was a span of 12 bases. The germline gives CDR1 KGHDR, CDR2 SFDVKD.